A single sample is the source of the 10 T cell receptor beta chains below, sequenced in a study of control samples from healthy donors and cancer patients (dated by TCRdb to 2020 to 2022). Library method: the immunoSEQ multiplex PCR assay. TCRdb re-hosts the immuneACCESS table, in-frame sequences only. Its copies lack some clones; in the studies checked, an unresolved V gene accounts for under half of them, and the cause for the rest is not known. Counted in this sample were about 160,000 clones; 94% of them appeared once. The ten largest clones capture approximately 8% of the sample. Sequencing was performed on blood. The receptors here all came from a woman aged 40 to 49 in good health.

This clone appeared once. This rearrangement joins TRBV7-8 to TRBJ2-3, with 9 bases aligning to TRBD2. The CDR3 runs to 17 residues. CDR1 and CDR2 (germline): SGHVS, FQNEAQ. Trimming took 5 bases from V and 0 from J; bases not matched to a gene: 9. The CDR3, as DNA: TGTGCCAGCAGCCCGGCAGGCGGGGGGGCGAGCACAGATACGCAGTATTTT. It codes for CASSPAGGGASTDTQYF.

The CDR3 sequence: CSVARDTEAFF. CDR3 sequence (DNA): TGCAGCGTTGCTAGGGACACTGAAGCTTTCTTT. The rearrangement uses TRBV29-1 and TRBJ1-1; no clear D gene. Trimming pared 4 bases from V and 3 bases from J, leaving 6 bases between. This CDR3 spans 11 amino acids. The germline V gene encodes CDR1 SQVTM and CDR2 ANQGSEA.

The genes are TRBV10-3 and TRBJ2-6; D not certain. This CDR3 is 16 amino acids long. V dropped 5 bases and J dropped 0 bases, with 11 bases sitting between them. Germline V gene sequence: CDR1 ENHRY, CDR2 SYGVKD. Written as DNA, the CDR3 is TGTGCCATCAGTTTACAGATCCTCTCTGGGGCCAACGTCCTGACTTTC. It codes for CAISLQILSGANVLTF.

The V gene is TRBV27, the J gene TRBJ2-7, with TRBD2 as a possible D gene (5 bases). Trimming cost V 6 bases and J 3 bases, with 12 bases left between them. CDR3 size: 13 residues. Germline V CDR1 and CDR2: MNHEY, SMNVEV (reference sequence). DNA of the CDR3: TGTGCCAGCAGCCCCGGGAAAAACTACGAGCAGTACTTC. Amino acids: CASSPGKNYEQYF.

The rearrangement joins TRBV6-5 to TRBJ1-1, with 7 bases fitting TRBD1. The CDR3 is 16 amino acids. J gave up 1 base and V 4 bases, and 9 bases lay outside the gene matches. Germline V lookup: CDR1 MNHEY, CDR2 SVGAGI. The chain's CDR3 is CASSSTAGTANTEAFF. The DNA of the CDR3 is TGTGCCAGCAGTTCCACTGCGGGGACAGCGAACACTGAAGCTTTCTTT.

This clone turned up a few times. The chain joins TRBV28 to TRBJ1-5; D is unclear. The CDR3 sequence is 16 residues long. Looked up from germline, CDR1 is MDHEN and CDR2 is SYDVKM. Trimming removed 5 bases at V and 0 bases at J, with 14 bases between. The CDR3 sequence is CASSPPRSYSNQPQHF. The CDR3, as DNA: TGTGCCAGCAGTCCCCCCAGGTCCTATAGCAATCAGCCCCAGCATTTT.

The chain uses TRBV18 and TRBJ1-2; TRBD1 aligns across 7 bases. The CDR3 is 13 residues long. The V gene's germline CDR1 is KGHSH and CDR2 LQKENI. The V and J ends lost 6 bases and 4 bases, in that order; junction bases with no gene match: 5. CDR3 residues: CASSAGQIYGYTF. CDR3 nucleotides: TGTGCCAGCTCTGCGGGACAGATCTATGGCTACACCTTC.

This rearrangement joins TRBV5-8 to TRBJ1-6; D gene ambiguous. The CDR3 consists of 15 residues. V lost 3 bases and J 9 bases, leaving 16 bases between the germline ends. In germline, CDR1 is SGHTS, CDR2 YDEGEE. In DNA, the CDR3 is TGTGCCAGCAGCTCGGACGGGGTTAGAGGTTCACCCCTCCACTTT. Amino acids: CASSSDGVRGSPLHF.

The sample holds a few counts of this clone. The rearrangement uses TRBV4-3 and TRBJ1-5; TRBD1 agrees at 7 bases. The germline gives CDR1 LGHNA, CDR2 YSLEER. Trimming removed 0 bases from V and 2 bases from J; junction bases left unmatched: 10. This CDR3 region has 18 residues. The CDR3 sequence is CASSQDHIRGIGNQPQHF. In nucleotides, the CDR3 is TGCGCCAGCAGCCAAGATCATATCAGGGGGATCGGCAATCAGCCCCAGCATTTT.

The chain links TRBV5-5 to TRBJ1-5; D is uncertain. The CDR3 totals 16 residues. Germline CDR1 is SGHKS and CDR2 is YYEKEE (reference sequence). Trimming took 0 bases from V and 0 from J, leaving 10 bases between them. The CDR3 DNA reads TGTGCCAGCAGCTTGGTCGCCGAAGTTAGCAATCAGCCCCAGCATTTT. Translated, it gives CASSLVAEVSNQPQHF.